This T cell receptor (beta chain) was sequenced during a study of quantifying T cell responses using KT2 cells. Study summary: Reverse transcription used primers in the TCR alpha and beta constant regions.

The cDNA 3' end received a ligated oligonucleotide with a UMI. An equimolar mix of RC1.1 and RC1.2 primed the beta chain across TRBC1 and TRBC2. TCRdb fed the UMI-ligation and nested PCR reads into MiXCR, producing one record per CDR3 protein. The sample lists 42,000 or so distinct CDR3 sequences, 17% seen once, with roughly 44% in the top ten. Germline CDR1 and CDR2: SEHNR and FQNEAQ (reference sequence). CDR3 length: 13 amino acids. Deletions cut 5 bases from V and 8 bases from J, with 15 bases between. The chain carries TRBV7-9 and TRBJ1-2; perhaps TRBD1 as D (5 bases). The specimen was PBMCs spiked with cells of the T cell clone KT2. The source is a human donor. Here the CDR3 DNA reads TGTGCCAGCAGCCTTGGGGGATCGTCAGGCTACACCTTC. Translation gives CASSLGGSSGYTF. Variable domain in full (rest from reference TRBV7-9 and TRBJ1-2): DTGVSQNPRHKITKRGQNVTFRCDPISEHNRLYWYRQTLGQGPEFLTYFQNEAQLEKSRLLSDRFSAERPKGSFSTLEIQRTEQGDSAMYLCASSLGGSSGYTFGSGTRLTVV.